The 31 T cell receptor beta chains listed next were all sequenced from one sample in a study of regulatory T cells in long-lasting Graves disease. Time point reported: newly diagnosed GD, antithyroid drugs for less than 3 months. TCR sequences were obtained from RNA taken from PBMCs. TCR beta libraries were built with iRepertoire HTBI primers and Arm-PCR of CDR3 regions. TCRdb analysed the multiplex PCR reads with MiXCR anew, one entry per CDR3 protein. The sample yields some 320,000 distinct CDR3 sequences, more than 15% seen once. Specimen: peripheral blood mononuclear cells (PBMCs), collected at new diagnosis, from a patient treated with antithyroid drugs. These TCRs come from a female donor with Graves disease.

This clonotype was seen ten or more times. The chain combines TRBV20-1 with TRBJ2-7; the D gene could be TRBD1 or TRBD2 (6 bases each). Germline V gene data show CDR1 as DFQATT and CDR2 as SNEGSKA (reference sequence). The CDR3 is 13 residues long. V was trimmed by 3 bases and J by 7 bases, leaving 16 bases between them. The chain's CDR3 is CSASSGRGGEQYF. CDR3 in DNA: TGCAGTGCTAGTAGCGGCAGGGGTGGTGAGCAGTACTTC.

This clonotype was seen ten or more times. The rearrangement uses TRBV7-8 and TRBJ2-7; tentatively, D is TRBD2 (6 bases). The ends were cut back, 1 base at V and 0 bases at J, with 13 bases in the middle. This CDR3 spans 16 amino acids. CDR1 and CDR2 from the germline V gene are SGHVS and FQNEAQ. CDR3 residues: CASSLGSGRSSYEQYF. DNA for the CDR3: TGTGCCAGCAGCTTAGGAAGCGGGCGGAGCTCCTACGAGCAGTACTTC.

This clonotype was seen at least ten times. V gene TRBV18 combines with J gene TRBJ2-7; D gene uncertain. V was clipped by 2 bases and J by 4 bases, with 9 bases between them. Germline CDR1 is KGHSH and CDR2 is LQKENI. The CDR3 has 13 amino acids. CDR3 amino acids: CASSPGSAYEQYF. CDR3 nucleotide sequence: TGTGCCAGCTCACCAGGTTCTGCATACGAGCAGTACTTC.

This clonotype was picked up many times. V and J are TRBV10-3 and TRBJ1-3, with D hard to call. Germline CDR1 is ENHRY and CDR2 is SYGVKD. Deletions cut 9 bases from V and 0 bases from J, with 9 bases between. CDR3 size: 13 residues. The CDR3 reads CAIQSGSGNTIYF. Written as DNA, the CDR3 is TGTGCCATACAATCGGGCTCTGGAAACACCATATATTTT.

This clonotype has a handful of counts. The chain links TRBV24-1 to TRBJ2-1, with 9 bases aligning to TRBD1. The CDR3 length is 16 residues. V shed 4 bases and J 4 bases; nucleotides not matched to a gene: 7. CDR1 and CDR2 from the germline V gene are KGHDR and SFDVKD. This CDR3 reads CATSDPSGTGYNEQFF. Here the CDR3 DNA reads TGTGCCACCAGTGACCCTTCCGGGACAGGGTACAATGAGCAGTTCTTC.

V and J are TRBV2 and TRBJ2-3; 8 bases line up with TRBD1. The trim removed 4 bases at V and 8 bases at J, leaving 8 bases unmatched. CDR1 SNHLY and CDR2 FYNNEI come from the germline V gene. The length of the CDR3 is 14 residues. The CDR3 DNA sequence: TGTGCCAGCAGTGCTTCAGGGGGCAGCGGTACGCAGTATTTT. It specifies CASSASGGSGTQYF.

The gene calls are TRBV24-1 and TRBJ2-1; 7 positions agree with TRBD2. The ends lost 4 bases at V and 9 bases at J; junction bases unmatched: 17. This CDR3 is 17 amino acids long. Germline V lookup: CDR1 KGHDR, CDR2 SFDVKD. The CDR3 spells CATSDPMAAGAGGEQFF. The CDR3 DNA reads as TGTGCCACCAGTGACCCCATGGCTGCGGGAGCAGGAGGTGAGCAGTTCTTC.

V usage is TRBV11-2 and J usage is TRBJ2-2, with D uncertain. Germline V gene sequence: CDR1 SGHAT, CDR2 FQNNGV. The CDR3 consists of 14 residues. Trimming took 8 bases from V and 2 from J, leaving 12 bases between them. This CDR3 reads CASRPASNTGELFF. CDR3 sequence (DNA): TGTGCCAGCCGACCAGCGAGTAACACCGGGGAGCTGTTTTTT.

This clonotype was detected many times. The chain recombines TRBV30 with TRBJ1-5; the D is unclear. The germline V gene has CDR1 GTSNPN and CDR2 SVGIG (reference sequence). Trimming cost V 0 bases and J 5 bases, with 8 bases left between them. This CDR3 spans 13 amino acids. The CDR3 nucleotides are TGTGCCTGGAGTGTGGGTTGGGATCAGCCCCAGCATTTT. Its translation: CAWSVGWDQPQHF.

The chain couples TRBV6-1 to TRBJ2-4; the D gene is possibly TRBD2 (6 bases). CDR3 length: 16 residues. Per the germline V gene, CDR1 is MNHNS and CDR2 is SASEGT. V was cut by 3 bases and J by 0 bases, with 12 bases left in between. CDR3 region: CASSDLTGVAKNIQYF. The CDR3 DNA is TGTGCCAGCAGTGACCTAACGGGGGTAGCCAAAAACATTCAGTACTTC.

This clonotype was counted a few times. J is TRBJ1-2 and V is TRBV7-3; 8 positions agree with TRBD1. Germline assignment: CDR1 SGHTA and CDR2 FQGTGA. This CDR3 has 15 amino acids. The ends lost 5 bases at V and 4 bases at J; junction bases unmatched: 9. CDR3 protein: CASSPSGTGTYGYTF. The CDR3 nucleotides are TGTGCCAGCAGCCCTTCCGGGACAGGAACCTATGGCTACACCTTC.

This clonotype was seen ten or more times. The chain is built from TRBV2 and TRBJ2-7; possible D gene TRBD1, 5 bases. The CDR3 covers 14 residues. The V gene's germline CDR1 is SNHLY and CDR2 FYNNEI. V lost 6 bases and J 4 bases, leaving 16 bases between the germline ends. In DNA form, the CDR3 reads TGTGCCAGCAGGCAACGACAGTCGTCTTACGAGCAGTACTTC. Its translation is CASRQRQSSYEQYF.

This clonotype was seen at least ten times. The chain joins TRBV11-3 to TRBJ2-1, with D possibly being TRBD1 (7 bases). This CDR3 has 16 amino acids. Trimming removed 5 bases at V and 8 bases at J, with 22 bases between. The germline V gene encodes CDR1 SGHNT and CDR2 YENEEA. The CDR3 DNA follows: TGTGCCAGCAGCCCCGGAGGGACAGTTTTGTTCGATGAGCAGTTCTTC. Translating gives CASSPGGTVLFDEQFF.

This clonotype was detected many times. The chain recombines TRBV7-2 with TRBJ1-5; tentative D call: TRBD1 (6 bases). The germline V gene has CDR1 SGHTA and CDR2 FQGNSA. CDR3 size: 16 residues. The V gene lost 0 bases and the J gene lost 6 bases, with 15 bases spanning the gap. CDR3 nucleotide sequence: TGTGCCAGCAGCTTAGCGGTGGCGGGGGCGCGTCAGCCCCAGCATTTT. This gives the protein CASSLAVAGARQPQHF.

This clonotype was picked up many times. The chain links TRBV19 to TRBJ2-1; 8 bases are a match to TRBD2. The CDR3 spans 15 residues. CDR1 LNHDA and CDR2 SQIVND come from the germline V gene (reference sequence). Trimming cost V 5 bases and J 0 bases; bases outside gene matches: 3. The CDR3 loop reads CASSYRGGSYNEQFF. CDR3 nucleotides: TGTGCCAGTAGTTATCGGGGGGGCTCCTACAATGAGCAGTTCTTC.

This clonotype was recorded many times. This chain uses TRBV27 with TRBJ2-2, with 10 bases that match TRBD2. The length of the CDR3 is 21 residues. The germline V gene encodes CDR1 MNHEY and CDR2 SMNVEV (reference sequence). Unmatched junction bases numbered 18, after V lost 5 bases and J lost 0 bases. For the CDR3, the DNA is TGTGCCAGCAGTCCAAGATACACAAATTTAGCGGGAGGCTCGAACACCGGGGAGCTGTTTTTT. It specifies CASSPRYTNLAGGSNTGELFF.

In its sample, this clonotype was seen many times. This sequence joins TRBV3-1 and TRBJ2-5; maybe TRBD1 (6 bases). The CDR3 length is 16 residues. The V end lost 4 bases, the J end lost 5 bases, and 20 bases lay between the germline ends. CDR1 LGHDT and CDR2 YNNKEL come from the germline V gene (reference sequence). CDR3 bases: TGTGCCAGCAGCCGGGGGCTAGGACTGACACTGGAGACCCAGTACTTC. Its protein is CASSRGLGLTLETQYF.

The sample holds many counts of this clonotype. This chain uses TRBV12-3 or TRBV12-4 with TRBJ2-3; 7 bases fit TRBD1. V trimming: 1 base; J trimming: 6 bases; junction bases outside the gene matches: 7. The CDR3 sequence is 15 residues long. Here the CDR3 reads CASSLGPGTADTQYF. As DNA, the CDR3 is TGTGCCAGCAGTTTAGGCCCCGGGACAGCCGATACGCAGTATTTT.

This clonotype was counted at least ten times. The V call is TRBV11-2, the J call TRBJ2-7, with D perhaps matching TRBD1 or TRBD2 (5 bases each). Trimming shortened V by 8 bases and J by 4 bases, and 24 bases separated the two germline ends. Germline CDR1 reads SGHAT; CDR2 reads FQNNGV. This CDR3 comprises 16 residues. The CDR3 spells CASGEGSVVGVYEQYF. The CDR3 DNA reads TGTGCCAGCGGCGAGGGCTCAGTTGTGGGGGTTTACGAGCAGTACTTC.

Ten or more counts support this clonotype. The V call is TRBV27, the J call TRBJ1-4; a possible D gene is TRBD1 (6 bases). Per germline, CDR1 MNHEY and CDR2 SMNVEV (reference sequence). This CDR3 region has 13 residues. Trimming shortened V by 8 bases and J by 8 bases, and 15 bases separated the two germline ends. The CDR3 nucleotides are TGTGCCAGCGGCCAGGGGTGGGAAGAAAAACTGTTTTTT. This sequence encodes CASGQGWEEKLFF.

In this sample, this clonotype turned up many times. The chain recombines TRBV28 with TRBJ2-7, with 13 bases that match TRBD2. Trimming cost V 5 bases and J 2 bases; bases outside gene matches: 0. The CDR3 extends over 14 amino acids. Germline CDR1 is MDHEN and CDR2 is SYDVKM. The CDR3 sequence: CASSGTSGTYEQYF. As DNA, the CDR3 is TGTGCCAGCAGTGGGACTAGCGGGACCTACGAGCAGTACTTC.

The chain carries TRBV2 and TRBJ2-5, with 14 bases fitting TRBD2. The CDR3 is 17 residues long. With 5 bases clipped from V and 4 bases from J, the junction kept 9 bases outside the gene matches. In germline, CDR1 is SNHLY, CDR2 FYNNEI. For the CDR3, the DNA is TGTGCCAGCAGTCCCGGGACTAGCGGGAGTCAAGGAGAGACCCAGTACTTC. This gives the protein CASSPGTSGSQGETQYF.

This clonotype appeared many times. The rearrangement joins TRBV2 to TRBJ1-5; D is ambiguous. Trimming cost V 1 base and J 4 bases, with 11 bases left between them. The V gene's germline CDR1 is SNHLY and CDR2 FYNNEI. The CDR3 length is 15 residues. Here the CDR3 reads CASSEVRRINQPQHF. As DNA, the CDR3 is TGTGCCAGCAGTGAAGTTCGGCGGATAAATCAGCCCCAGCATTTT.

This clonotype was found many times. The CDR3 protein is CASRDPGQGYNTEAFF. The CDR3 DNA follows: TGTGCCAGCAGAGACCCGGGACAGGGCTATAACACTGAAGCTTTCTTT. The chain is built from TRBV28 and TRBJ1-1, with 9 bases aligning to TRBD1. Germline V gene data show CDR1 as MDHEN and CDR2 as SYDVKM. Trimming at V came to 6 bases and at J to 2 bases, leaving 10 bases not matched to a gene. The CDR3 loop spans 16 amino acids.

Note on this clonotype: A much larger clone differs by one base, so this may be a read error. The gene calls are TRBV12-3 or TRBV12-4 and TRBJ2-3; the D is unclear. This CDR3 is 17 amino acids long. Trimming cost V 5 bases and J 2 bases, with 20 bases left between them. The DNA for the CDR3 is TGTGCCAGCAGTGAGCCCCCCCTTGCCGACCACACAGATACGCAGTATTTT. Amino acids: CASSEPPLADHTDTQYF.

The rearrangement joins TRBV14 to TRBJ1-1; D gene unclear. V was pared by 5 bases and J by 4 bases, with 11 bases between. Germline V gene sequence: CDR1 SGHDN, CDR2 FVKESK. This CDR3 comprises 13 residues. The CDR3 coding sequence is TGTGCCAGCAGCTACTCGGGGAGCACTGAAGCTTTCTTT. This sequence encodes CASSYSGSTEAFF.

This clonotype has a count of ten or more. The DNA for the CDR3 is TGTGCCAGCAGCTCTACTAGCGGGAGCAGAAATGAGCAGTTCTTC. Translated, it gives CASSSTSGSRNEQFF. The V gene is TRBV7-9, the J gene TRBJ2-1, with 11 bases identical to TRBD2. The germline gives CDR1 SEHNR, CDR2 FQNEAQ (reference sequence). The V segment lost 4 bases and the J segment 7 bases; nucleotides outside the gene matches: 6. The CDR3 totals 15 residues.

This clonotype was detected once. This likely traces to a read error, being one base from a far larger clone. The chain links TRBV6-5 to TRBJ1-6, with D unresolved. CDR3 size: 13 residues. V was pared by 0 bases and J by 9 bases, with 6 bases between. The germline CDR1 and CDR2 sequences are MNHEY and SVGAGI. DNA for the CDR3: TGTGCCAGCAGTTACTCGATTGGTTCACCCCTCCACTTT. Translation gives CASSYSIGSPLHF.

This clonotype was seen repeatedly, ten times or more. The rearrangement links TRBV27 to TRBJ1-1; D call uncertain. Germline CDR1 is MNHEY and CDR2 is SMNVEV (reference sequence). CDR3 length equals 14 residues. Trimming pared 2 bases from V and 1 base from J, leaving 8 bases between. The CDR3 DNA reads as TGTGCCAGCAGTTTAAGGCAGCCGAACACTGAAGCTTTCTTT. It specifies CASSLRQPNTEAFF.

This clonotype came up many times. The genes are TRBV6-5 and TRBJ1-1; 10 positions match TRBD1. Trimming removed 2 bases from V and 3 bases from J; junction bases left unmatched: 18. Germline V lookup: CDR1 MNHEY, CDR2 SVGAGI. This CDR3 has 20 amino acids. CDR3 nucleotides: TGTGCCAGCAGTTACCCCCTGGTCGCGACAGGGGGCGAGTTGGACACTGAAGCTTTCTTT. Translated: CASSYPLVATGGELDTEAFF.

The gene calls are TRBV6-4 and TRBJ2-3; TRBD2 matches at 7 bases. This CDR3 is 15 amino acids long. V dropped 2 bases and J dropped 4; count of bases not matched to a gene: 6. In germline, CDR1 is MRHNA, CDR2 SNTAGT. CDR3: CASSDNAGEADTQYF. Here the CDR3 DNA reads TGTGCCAGCAGTGACAACGCGGGAGAGGCAGATACGCAGTATTTT.